The 32 T cell receptor beta chains in this list originate from one sample, sequenced in a study of blood T cell repertoires in COVID-19. Generated by immunoSEQ multiplex PCR, the TCRdb table keeps only in-frame clones and is missing some. Among about half a million clones listed, nearly 90% were seen once. The sequenced sample consisted of peripheral blood. Receptors originate from a man younger than 35 with COVID-19, enrolled during active disease.

This rearrangement joins TRBV20-1 to TRBJ2-3, with D perhaps matching TRBD2 (5 bases). The germline gives CDR1 DFQATT, CDR2 SNEGSKA (reference sequence). The CDR3 has 14 amino acids. V lost 3 bases and J lost 2, with 12 bases in between. This CDR3 is CSASLGLFTDTQYF. The CDR3 bases are TGCAGTGCTAGTCTAGGACTTTTCACAGATACGCAGTATTTT.

The chain uses TRBV3-1 (or the pseudogene TRBV3-2) and TRBJ2-7; 7 nucleotides agree with TRBD1. The trim removed 0 bases at V and 2 bases at J, leaving 7 bases unmatched. This CDR3 spans 16 amino acids. Germline CDR1 and CDR2: LGHDT and YNNKEL (reference sequence). CDR3 protein: CASSQEIRTGTYEQYF. The CDR3 DNA follows: TGTGCCAGCAGCCAAGAAATAAGGACAGGTACCTACGAGCAGTACTTC.

The gene calls are TRBV6-5 and TRBJ2-2; 11 bases match TRBD1. V lost 5 bases and J lost 3; bases outside the gene matches: 2. Germline V lookup: CDR1 MNHEY, CDR2 SVGAGI. The CDR3 is 15 amino acids. The CDR3 coding sequence is TGTGCCAGCAGTCCGGGACAGGGGGACACCGGGGAGCTGTTTTTT. This codes for CASSPGQGDTGELFF.

The chain employs TRBV6-5 and TRBJ2-7, with TRBD1 matching 12 bases. J was trimmed by 6 bases and V by 6 bases; bases with no gene match: 3. Germline values: CDR1 MNHEY, CDR2 SVGAGI. The CDR3 consists of 13 residues. CDR3 bases: TGTGCCAGCAGGGGACAGGGGGCGACCGAGCAGTACTTC. Its translation: CASRGQGATEQYF.

This clone appeared a few times. The chain joins TRBV19 to TRBJ1-5, with 7 bases identical to TRBD1. Germline CDR1 reads LNHDA; CDR2 reads SQIVND (reference sequence). J gave up 0 bases and V 5 bases, and 4 bases lay outside the gene matches. The CDR3 length is 15 residues. The CDR3 region is CASSLGQRSNQPQHF. For the CDR3, the DNA is TGTGCCAGTAGTCTGGGACAGCGTAGCAATCAGCCCCAGCATTTT.

The V and J genes are TRBV7-2 and TRBJ2-3, with TRBD2 matching over 11 bases. Germline CDR1 is SGHTA and CDR2 is FQGNSA. CDR3 size: 16 residues. The V and J ends lost 2 bases and 0 bases, in that order; junction bases with no gene match: 1. The CDR3: CASSLLAGGSTDTQYF. The CDR3 DNA sequence: TGTGCCAGCAGCTTACTAGCGGGGGGCAGCACAGATACGCAGTATTTT.

This clone was detected once. V is TRBV6-5 and J is TRBJ1-1, with 7 bases that match TRBD1. Trimming at V came to 7 bases and at J to 4 bases, leaving 9 bases not matched to a gene. Germline V gives CDR1 MNHEY, CDR2 SVGAGI. The CDR3 has 14 residues. CDR3: CASIGDRVGTEAFF. The CDR3 DNA is TGTGCCAGCATAGGCGACAGGGTCGGCACTGAAGCTTTCTTT.

The V and J genes are TRBV18 and TRBJ1-1, with D possibly being TRBD1 (6 bases). The V gene's germline CDR1 is KGHSH and CDR2 LQKENI. The CDR3 loop spans 16 amino acids. V gave up 6 bases and J gave up 2 bases, with 19 bases separating them. The chain's CDR3 is CASSNTGGAGNTEAFF. For the CDR3, the DNA is TGTGCCAGCTCGAACACGGGGGGCGCCGGAAACACTGAAGCTTTCTTT.

V gene TRBV30 combines with J gene TRBJ2-7, with TRBD1 identical over 8 bases. Germline V lookup: CDR1 GTSNPN, CDR2 SVGIG (reference sequence). This CDR3 comprises 14 residues. The V gene end was trimmed by 0 bases and the J gene end by 4 bases; junction bases not matched to a gene: 5. CDR3 in amino acids: CAWSVGQGPYEQYF. The CDR3 DNA reads TGTGCCTGGAGTGTAGGACAGGGTCCTTACGAGCAGTACTTC. The full variable domain, in which reference TRBV30 and TRBJ2-7 provide the parts outside the CDR3, is SQTIHQWPATLVQPVGSPLSLECTVEGTSNPNLYWYRQAAGRGLQLLFYSVGIGQISSEVPQNLSASRPQDRQFILSSKKLLLSDSGFYLCAWSVGQGPYEQYFGPGTRLTVT.

V usage is TRBV5-1 and J usage is TRBJ2-4; TRBD2 might be the D (6 bases). CDR1 is SGHRS and CDR2 is YFSETQ in the germline V gene. V was clipped by 0 bases and J by 1 base, with 17 bases between them. The CDR3 spans 18 residues. Here the CDR3 reads CASSLEGFGGAAKNIQYF. The CDR3 coding sequence is TGCGCCAGCAGCTTGGAAGGGTTCGGAGGGGCGGCCAAAAACATTCAGTACTTC. Drawing the rest from reference TRBV5-1 and TRBJ2-4, the complete variable domain is KAGVTQTPRYLIKTRGQQVTLSCSPISGHRSVSWYQQTPGQGLQFLFEYFSETQRNKGNFPGRFSGRQFSNSRSEMNVSTLELGDSALYLCASSLEGFGGAAKNIQYFGAGTRLSVL.

The chain uses TRBV2 and TRBJ2-1; weak D call: TRBD2 (6 bases). This CDR3 is built from 15 residues. CDR1 is SNHLY, CDR2 FYNNEI, per germline. Trimming took 7 bases from V and 0 from J, leaving 13 bases between them. In nucleotides, the CDR3 is TGTGCCAGCAAACCGGAGCGGGCCTCCTACAATGAGCAGTTCTTC. It is translated as CASKPERASYNEQFF.

The CDR3 loop reads CASRPRRDTQYF. The CDR3 DNA is TGTGCCAGCAGACCTAGACGGGATACGCAGTATTTT. The chain links TRBV5-8 to TRBJ2-3; D gene ambiguous. Per the germline V gene, CDR1 is SGHTS and CDR2 is YDEGEE. Trimming stripped 5 bases from V and 6 bases from J, with 10 bases between. This CDR3 is 12 amino acids long. The whole variable domain, filled in from reference TRBV5-8 and TRBJ2-3, reads EAGVTQSPTHLIKTRGQQATLRCSPISGHTSVYWYQQALGLGLQFLLWYDEGEERNRGNFPPRFSGRQFPNYSSELNVNALELEDSALYLCASRPRRDTQYFGPGTRLTVL.

V is TRBV2 and J is TRBJ2-2; TRBD2 is a possible D gene (6 bases). Germline values: CDR1 SNHLY, CDR2 FYNNEI. CDR3 length: 15 amino acids. Trimming left V 6 bases short and J 1 base short, with 12 bases between. For the CDR3, the DNA is TGTGCCAGCAGGTCGACCGGGGGGAACACCGGGGAGCTGTTTTTT. It codes for CASRSTGGNTGELFF.

The chain carries TRBV2 and TRBJ1-1, with no clear D. The CDR3 is 13 residues long. In germline, CDR1 is SNHLY, CDR2 FYNNEI. The ends were cut back, 7 bases at V and 1 base at J, with 10 bases in the middle. The CDR3 DNA sequence: TGTGCCAGCAACATAGACAAGAACACTGAAGCTTTCTTT. It translates to CASNIDKNTEAFF.

The chain recombines TRBV19 with TRBJ2-2; unclear D gene. The CDR3 extends over 13 amino acids. The V gene's germline CDR1 is LNHDA and CDR2 SQIVND (reference sequence). The germline V and J ends were trimmed by 1 base and 8 bases, with 8 bases remaining between them. The CDR3 loop reads CASSIVSEGELFF. The CDR3 DNA follows: TGTGCCAGTAGTATAGTTTCTGAGGGGGAGCTGTTTTTT.

This chain links TRBV27 with TRBJ1-2, with TRBD1 matching over 9 bases. This CDR3 region has 12 residues. Looked up from germline, CDR1 is MNHEY and CDR2 is SMNVEV (reference sequence). V lost 10 bases and J lost 7; bases outside the gene matches: 7. CDR3 amino acids: CATGQGSGGYTF. In DNA form, the CDR3 reads TGTGCCACTGGACAGGGGAGCGGTGGCTACACCTTC.

V usage is TRBV5-1 and J usage is TRBJ2-3; 8 bases are a match to TRBD2. V was clipped by 7 bases and J by 2 bases; unmatched bases: 9. The CDR3 consists of 15 residues. Germline CDR1 and CDR2: SGHRS and YFSETQ. The CDR3: CASAQYSGTTDTQYF. The CDR3 DNA is TGCGCCAGCGCCCAATATAGCGGGACCACAGATACGCAGTATTTT.

V usage is TRBV11-1 and J usage is TRBJ2-7, with TRBD1 identical over 7 bases. V was clipped by 0 bases and J by 1 base; unmatched bases: 3. The germline CDR1 and CDR2 sequences are SGHAT and FQDESV (reference sequence). The CDR3 extends over 15 amino acids. Here the CDR3 reads CASSLAAGGSYEQYF. The CDR3 nucleotides are TGTGCCAGCAGCTTAGCCGCAGGGGGATCCTACGAGCAGTACTTC.

The chain links TRBV6-2 or TRBV6-3 to TRBJ2-1; 12 nucleotides match TRBD2. The V segment lost 6 bases and the J segment 9 bases; nucleotides outside the gene matches: 9. Germline V lookup: CDR1 MNHEY, CDR2 SVGEGT. This CDR3 is built from 15 residues. The CDR3 spells CASSPTSGRRGEQFF. The DNA for the CDR3 is TGTGCCAGCAGCCCGACTAGCGGGAGAAGGGGTGAGCAGTTCTTC.

V is TRBV12-3 or TRBV12-4 and J is TRBJ1-4; D gene ambiguous. The V end lost 7 bases, the J end lost 5 bases, and 5 bases lay between the germline ends. The CDR3 length is 11 residues. The CDR3 nucleotides are TGTGCCAGCACCTTAAATGAAAAACTGTTTTTT. Residues: CASTLNEKLFF.

This clone was observed a few times. Additional DNA sequences in this sample encode the identical CDR3. The rearrangement uses TRBV3-1 (or the pseudogene TRBV3-2) and TRBJ1-2, with 8 bases aligning to TRBD1. Per the germline V gene, CDR1 is LGHDT and CDR2 is YNNKEL (reference sequence). The CDR3 has 13 amino acids. V was pared by 2 bases and J by 8 bases, with 4 bases of the junction left unmatched. In DNA, the CDR3 is TGTGCCAGCAGCCAAACAGGGGGGAAAGGCTACACCTTC. It translates to CASSQTGGKGYTF.

The chain carries TRBV7-8 and TRBJ2-5; 7 nucleotides agree with TRBD2. CDR1 SGHVS and CDR2 FQNEAQ come from the germline V gene. CDR3 length equals 16 residues. With 4 bases clipped from V and 5 bases from J, the junction kept 13 bases outside the gene matches. The DNA for the CDR3 is TGTGCCAGCAGCTCCGCCCTGGCGGGAGATCTCGAGACCCAGTACTTC. This encodes CASSSALAGDLETQYF.

V is TRBV27 and J is TRBJ1-5, with no clear D. V was cut by 6 bases and J by 1 base, with 13 bases left in between. This CDR3 has 15 amino acids. Germline assignment: CDR1 MNHEY and CDR2 SMNVEV (reference sequence). CDR3 DNA sequence: TGTGCCAGCAGCCCAAGCACGATGAGCAATCAGCCCCAGCATTTT. Translating it yields CASSPSTMSNQPQHF.

The V and J genes are TRBV4-2 and TRBJ2-7; 7 bases are a match to TRBD2. The V segment lost 6 bases and the J segment 0 bases; nucleotides outside the gene matches: 8. The CDR3 extends over 15 amino acids. Germline V gene lookup returns CDR1 LGHNA and CDR2 YNFKEQ. CDR3 sequence: CASSQDWGGSYEQYF. DNA for the CDR3: TGTGCCAGCAGTCAGGACTGGGGGGGCTCCTACGAGCAGTACTTC.

The rearrangement links TRBV5-5 to TRBJ2-7, with D possibly being TRBD2 (5 bases). The CDR3 has 12 residues. V gave up 1 base and J gave up 6 bases, with 8 bases separating them. Germline CDR1 is SGHKS and CDR2 is YYEKEE (reference sequence). The CDR3 loop is CASSLPGIEQYF. CDR3 DNA sequence: TGTGCCAGCAGCTTGCCCGGGATCGAGCAGTACTTC.

V and J are TRBV4-2 and TRBJ2-2, with D tentatively TRBD2 (6 bases). CDR3 size: 17 residues. Germline CDR1 reads LGHNA; CDR2 reads YNFKEQ. Trimming pared 1 base from V and 3 bases from J, leaving 15 bases between. The CDR3 DNA reads as TGTGCCAGCAGCCAAGCCGCTACCGGGAGCTACACCGGGGAGCTGTTTTTT. Its protein product is CASSQAATGSYTGELFF.

The DNA for the CDR3 is TGTGCCAGCAGCGTGGGGGGGACCTACGAGCAGTACTTC. It translates to CASSVGGTYEQYF. J is TRBJ2-7 and V is TRBV12-3 or TRBV12-4; 7 nucleotides line up with TRBD2. This CDR3 is built from 13 residues. V gave up 6 bases and J gave up 2 bases; unmatched junction bases: 4.

The chain recombines TRBV20-1 with TRBJ1-5; no definite D call. The CDR3 consists of 14 residues. Trimming pared 3 bases from V and 0 bases from J, leaving 9 bases between. Germline V gene sequence: CDR1 DFQATT, CDR2 SNEGSKA (reference sequence). CDR3 coding DNA: TGCAGTGCTAGTGTACAGCTTAGCAATCAGCCCCAGCATTTT. It yields the protein CSASVQLSNQPQHF.

This rearrangement joins TRBV3-1 (or the pseudogene TRBV3-2) to TRBJ2-1; 9 nucleotides agree with TRBD2. V shed 1 base, J shed 10 bases, and the junction held 5 bases outside the gene matches. This CDR3 has 14 amino acids. Germline V gene data show CDR1 as LGHDT and CDR2 as YNNKEL (reference sequence). CDR3 in amino acids: CASSQATSGPEQFF. The CDR3 DNA sequence: TGTGCCAGCAGCCAAGCAACTAGCGGGCCCGAGCAGTTCTTC.

The chain joins TRBV24-1 to TRBJ2-2; D possibly corresponds to TRBD2 (6 bases). CDR1 is KGHDR, CDR2 SFDVKD, per germline. V was pared by 7 bases and J by 1 base, with 12 bases between. The CDR3 consists of 15 residues. The CDR3 sequence is CATSPTRVNTGELFF. CDR3 DNA: TGTGCCACCAGCCCGACTAGGGTGAACACCGGGGAGCTGTTTTTT.

The V and J genes are TRBV13 and TRBJ2-7, with 8 positions matching TRBD1. The CDR3 length is 14 residues. Germline values: CDR1 PRHDT, CDR2 FYEKMQ (reference sequence). Trimming cost V 4 bases and J 9 bases; bases outside gene matches: 11. CDR3 sequence reads: CASSSYGQGPRQYF. The CDR3 DNA reads as TGTGCCAGCAGCTCCTACGGACAGGGTCCGAGGCAGTACTTC.

This clone was counted once. Other nucleotide sequences from this sample produce the same CDR3. The J gene is TRBJ2-2, the V gene TRBV7-8, with D maybe TRBD2 (5 bases). This CDR3 has 14 amino acids. Trimming cost V 3 bases and J 1 base, with 6 bases left between them. Germline CDR1 and CDR2: SGHVS and FQNEAQ. The chain's CDR3 is CASSFGLNTGELFF. The DNA for the CDR3 is TGTGCCAGCAGCTTCGGACTGAACACCGGGGAGCTGTTTTTT.